This T cell receptor beta chain was retrieved from a study of blood T cell repertoires in COVID-19. On the study more broadly: Material from acute and convalescent COVID-19 was sourced from the United States, Italy and Spain. The analysed material was cDNA or gDNA that came from T cells, B-cell-depleted T cells, or PBMCs.

In the authors' methods: Amplification with reference gene primers provided the estimates of nucleated cell counts. Method: immunoSEQ multiplex PCR; TCRdb's copy keeps in-frame clones and lacks some. The DNA gave D and trimming, while V, J and clone size come from that table. This table has approximately 150,000 clones, around 87% appearing once. CDR3 length equals 13 residues. The V end lost 2 bases, the J end lost 3 bases, and 10 bases lay between the germline ends. CDR1 and CDR2 (germline): GTSNPN, SVGIG (reference sequence). The chain combines TRBV30 with TRBJ1-1; no reliable D call. Specimen: peripheral blood. This clonotype originated in a woman between 45 and 60 years old with active or convalescent COVID-19. This chain's CDR3 is CAWSSSRDTEAFF. The CDR3 nucleotides are TGTGCCTGGAGTTCTTCGAGGGACACTGAAGCTTTCTTT.